This TCR beta chain is from a study of T cell responses to AZD1222 COVID-19 vaccine. The data were produced by immunoSEQ multiplex PCR, yet TCRdb's version contains in-frame clones alone and is incomplete. The sample lists about 140,000 clones, about 92% seen once, with approximately 3.8% in the top ten. Second-dose groups at about 4 or about 12 weeks were pooled. The CDR3 is 12 residues long. Trimming took off 7 bases at V and 3 bases at J, with 10 bases between the two ends. CDR1 and CDR2 from the germline V gene are MDHEN and SYDVKM. Sequencing was performed on peripheral blood, taken 28 days after the second AZD1222 dose. The rearrangement joins TRBV28 to TRBJ2-7; TRBD2 is a possible D gene (6 bases). The receptor's source is an adult who received the AZD1222 COVID-19 vaccine. CDR3 sequence (DNA): TGTGCCAGCATGGACTACCGCTACGAGCAGTACTTC. Translated: CASMDYRYEQYF.